Shown below are 18 T cell receptor beta chains from a single sample sequenced in a study of blood T cell repertoires in COVID-19. Profiling relied on immunoSEQ multiplex PCR, and the TCRdb table lists in-frame clones only, not all of them. The table shows under 200,000 clones, with approximately 88% occurring only once. The material sequenced was PBMCs or T cells enriched from blood (not recorded which). The receptors were sampled from a woman between 45 and 65 years old who had recovered from COVID-19.

The genes are TRBV11-3 and TRBJ2-6; D possibly corresponds to TRBD1 (5 bases). Germline lookup yields CDR1 SGHNT and CDR2 YENEEA. Trimming removed 6 bases from V and 0 bases from J, with 18 bases in between. The CDR3 is made up of 18 amino acids. CDR3 bases: TGTGCCAGCAGTTCCTTTAACAGGTGGGACTCTGGGGCCAACGTCCTGACTTTC. It specifies CASSSFNRWDSGANVLTF.

The chain is built from TRBV4-1 and TRBJ2-7; D is unclear. V was shortened by 3 bases and J by 4 bases, with 10 bases between the two germline ends. The germline CDR1 and CDR2 sequences are MGHRA and YSYEKL. The CDR3 consists of 13 residues. The CDR3 DNA reads TGCGCCAGCAGCCACTCCCCCGGGTACGAGCAGTACTTC. Its translation is CASSHSPGYEQYF.

The rearrangement joins TRBV27 to TRBJ2-6; TRBD1 matches 9 bases. The CDR3 has 16 residues. From germline, CDR1 is MNHEY and CDR2 SMNVEV (reference sequence). V trimming: 4 bases; J trimming: 9 bases; junction bases outside the gene matches: 10. This CDR3 is CASSSSGTGSHNVLTF. DNA of the CDR3: TGTGCCAGCAGTTCCTCCGGGACAGGGTCCCACAACGTCCTGACTTTC. The full variable domain, rest sourced from reference TRBV27 and TRBJ2-6, is EAQVTQNPRYLITVTGKKLTVTCSQNMNHEYMSWYRQDPGLGLRQIYYSMNVEVTDKGDVPEGYKVSRKEKRNFPLILESPSPNQTSLYFCASSSSGTGSHNVLTFGAGSRLTVL.

V usage is TRBV19 and J usage is TRBJ1-2; 10 nucleotides agree with TRBD1. The CDR3 is made up of 15 amino acids. V dropped 5 bases and J dropped 3; count of bases not matched to a gene: 6. Germline CDR1 is LNHDA and CDR2 is SQIVND (reference sequence). CDR3 DNA sequence: TGTGCCAGTAGTTCCTGGACAGGGGGGGACTATGGCTACACCTTC. Protein product: CASSSWTGGDYGYTF.

The genes are TRBV6-1 and TRBJ1-2; maybe TRBD1 (5 bases). This CDR3 comprises 14 residues. Germline lookup yields CDR1 MNHNS and CDR2 SASEGT. The ends were cut back, 3 bases at V and 5 bases at J, with 13 bases in the middle. CDR3 bases: TGTGCCAGCAGTGAGGGCAGCCGGGGGTATGGCTACACCTTC. Residues: CASSEGSRGYGYTF.

In its sample, this clone was seen once. The rearrangement uses TRBV5-4 and TRBJ1-1; D perhaps matches TRBD1 (6 bases). Per the germline V gene, CDR1 is SGHNT and CDR2 is YYREEE (reference sequence). Trimming pared 6 bases from V and 4 bases from J, leaving 16 bases between. The CDR3 loop spans 14 amino acids. DNA of the CDR3: TGTGCCAGCACCCCAGCAGCAGGGGCCACTGAAGCTTTCTTT. Its protein product is CASTPAAGATEAFF.

The CDR3 bases are TGTGCCATCAGACCCGGGACAGTCGGCGAGCAGTACTTC. It yields the protein CAIRPGTVGEQYF. The chain carries TRBV10-3 and TRBJ2-7, with 7 bases lining up with TRBD1. CDR1 is ENHRY, CDR2 SYGVKD, per germline. This CDR3 comprises 13 residues. V lost 6 bases and J lost 6; bases outside the gene matches: 8.

The DNA of the CDR3 is TGTGCCAGCAGTTCCCTTCTTACAGGGAACTATGGCTACACCTTC. This encodes CASSSLLTGNYGYTF. The chain couples TRBV6-5 to TRBJ1-2; the D gene is possibly TRBD1 (6 bases). The CDR3 loop spans 15 amino acids. Germline CDR1 MNHEY, CDR2 SVGAGI. Trimming took off 4 bases at V and 2 bases at J, with 14 bases between the two ends.

The rearrangement joins TRBV6-2 or TRBV6-3 to TRBJ1-1; 7 bases fit TRBD1. Germline V gives CDR1 MNHEY, CDR2 SVGEGT. V lost 5 bases and J lost 12; bases outside the gene matches: 9. This CDR3 is built from 12 residues. CDR3 amino acids: CASSTGTAVTFF. As DNA, the CDR3 is TGTGCCAGCAGTACAGGGACAGCGGTTACTTTCTTT.

The CDR3 protein is CASSHAGTSARGTQYF. The DNA for the CDR3 is TGTGCCAGCAGCCACGCTGGGACTAGCGCCAGGGGGACCCAGTACTTC. The chain combines TRBV3-1 (or the pseudogene TRBV3-2) with TRBJ2-5; 10 nucleotides align to TRBD2. Germline V gene sequence: CDR1 LGHDT, CDR2 YNNKEL (reference sequence). There are 16 residues in the CDR3. The V segment lost 3 bases and the J segment 7 bases; nucleotides outside the gene matches: 11.

This rearrangement joins TRBV7-2 to TRBJ1-2; D gene ambiguous. V lost 5 bases to trimming and J lost 1 base, with 20 bases between them. The CDR3 sequence is 17 residues long. Germline values: CDR1 SGHTA, CDR2 FQGNSA. CDR3 protein: CASSDRLSARDNYGYTF. In nucleotides, the CDR3 is TGTGCCAGCAGCGACCGACTGTCTGCGCGCGATAACTATGGCTACACCTTC.

V usage is TRBV7-2 and J usage is TRBJ2-5, with TRBD1 matching over 11 bases. Germline values: CDR1 SGHTA, CDR2 FQGNSA. Trimming at V came to 1 base and at J to 4 bases, leaving 2 bases not matched to a gene. The length of the CDR3 is 15 residues. The CDR3 sequence is CASSLGGTGGETQYF. In DNA, the CDR3 is TGTGCCAGCAGCTTAGGGGGGACAGGGGGAGAGACCCAGTACTTC.

The chain links TRBV19 to TRBJ1-6, with D tentatively TRBD1 (5 bases). The CDR3 totals 14 residues. Germline V gene lookup returns CDR1 LNHDA and CDR2 SQIVND (reference sequence). The germline V and J ends were trimmed by 5 bases and 7 bases, with 12 bases remaining between them. The CDR3 is CASSGGTQNSPLHF. For the CDR3, the DNA is TGTGCCAGTAGTGGGGGGACCCAGAATTCACCCCTCCACTTT.

The V gene is TRBV27, the J gene TRBJ2-3; unclear D gene. The CDR3 loop spans 12 amino acids. Germline V gene lookup returns CDR1 MNHEY and CDR2 SMNVEV (reference sequence). The V end lost 4 bases, the J end lost 3 bases, and 5 bases lay between the germline ends. The CDR3 loop reads CASSSRTDTQYF. For the CDR3, the DNA is TGTGCCAGCAGTTCGAGGACAGATACGCAGTATTTT.

The V gene is TRBV4-2, the J gene TRBJ1-2; D remains ambiguous. The CDR3 covers 12 residues. Germline V gene sequence: CDR1 LGHNA, CDR2 YNFKEQ. The V end was cut by 2 bases, the J end by 10 bases, with 11 bases between. The CDR3, as DNA: TGTGCCAGCAGCCAAATTGAGGAGATCTACACCTTC. This gives the protein CASSQIEEIYTF.

This sequence joins TRBV7-2 and TRBJ2-5, with 11 positions matching TRBD1. Germline-derived CDR1 and CDR2 are SGHTA and FQGNSA. V lost 0 bases to trimming and J lost 4 bases; unmatched junction nucleotides: 4. The length of the CDR3 is 16 residues. The DNA for the CDR3 is TGTGCCAGCAGCTTAGCAGGTGGGACAGGGGGAGAGACCCAGTACTTC. Its translation: CASSLAGGTGGETQYF.

The chain combines TRBV19 with TRBJ1-2; tentatively, D is TRBD1 (5 bases). Trimming left V 3 bases short and J 3 bases short, with 11 bases between. CDR1 LNHDA and CDR2 SQIVND come from the germline V gene (reference sequence). This CDR3 is 14 amino acids long. The CDR3 DNA follows: TGTGCCAGTAGTATGGCATGGGGGGACTATGGCTACACCTTC. The encoded protein is CASSMAWGDYGYTF.

In the case of this clone: Other DNA variants within this sample encode the same CDR3. The chain is built from TRBV7-9 and TRBJ1-1; D uncertain. V was pared by 3 bases and J by 1 base, with 6 bases between. CDR3 size: 13 residues. CDR1 is SEHNR, CDR2 FQNEAQ, per germline (reference sequence). The CDR3 sequence is CASSLTGNTEAFF. The CDR3 coding sequence is TGTGCCAGCAGCTTGACGGGGAACACTGAAGCTTTCTTT.